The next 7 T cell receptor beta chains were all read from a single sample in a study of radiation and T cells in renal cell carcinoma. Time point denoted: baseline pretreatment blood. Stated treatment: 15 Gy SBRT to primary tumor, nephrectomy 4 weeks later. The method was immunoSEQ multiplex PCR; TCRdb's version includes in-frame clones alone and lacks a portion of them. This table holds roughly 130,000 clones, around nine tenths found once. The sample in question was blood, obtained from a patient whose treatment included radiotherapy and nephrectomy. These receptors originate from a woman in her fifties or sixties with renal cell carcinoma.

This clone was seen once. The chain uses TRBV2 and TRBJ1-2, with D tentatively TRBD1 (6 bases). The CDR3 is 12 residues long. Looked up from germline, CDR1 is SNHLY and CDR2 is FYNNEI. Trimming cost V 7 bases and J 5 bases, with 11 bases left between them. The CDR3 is CASKVQGYGYTF. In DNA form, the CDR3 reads TGTGCCAGCAAGGTGCAGGGGTATGGCTACACCTTC.

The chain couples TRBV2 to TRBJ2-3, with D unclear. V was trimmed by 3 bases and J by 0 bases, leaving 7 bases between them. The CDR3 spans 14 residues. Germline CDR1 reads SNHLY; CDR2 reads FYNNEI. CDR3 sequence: CASSDTHSTDTQYF. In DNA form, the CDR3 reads TGTGCCAGCAGTGACACCCATAGCACAGATACGCAGTATTTT.

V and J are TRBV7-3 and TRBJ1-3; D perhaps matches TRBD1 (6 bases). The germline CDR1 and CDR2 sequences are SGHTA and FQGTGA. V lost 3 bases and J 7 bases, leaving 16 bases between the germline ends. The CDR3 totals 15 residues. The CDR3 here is CASSFEQGIRNTIYF. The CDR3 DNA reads TGTGCCAGCAGCTTCGAACAGGGAATCCGTAACACCATATATTTT.

The CDR3 loop reads CASSLASRLDNEQFF. The CDR3 DNA reads TGTGCCAGCAGCTTAGCTAGCAGACTAGACAATGAGCAGTTCTTC. This chain uses TRBV11-2 with TRBJ2-1; weak D call: TRBD2 (6 bases). Per the germline V gene, CDR1 is SGHAT and CDR2 is FQNNGV. V was shortened by 1 base and J by 5 bases, with 12 bases between the two germline ends. This CDR3 spans 15 amino acids.

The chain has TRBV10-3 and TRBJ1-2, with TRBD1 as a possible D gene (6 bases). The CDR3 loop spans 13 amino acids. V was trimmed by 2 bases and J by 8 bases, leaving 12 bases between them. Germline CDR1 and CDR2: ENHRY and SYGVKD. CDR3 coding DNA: TGTGCCATCAGTGAGACAACAGGGATCGGCTACACCTTC. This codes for CAISETTGIGYTF.

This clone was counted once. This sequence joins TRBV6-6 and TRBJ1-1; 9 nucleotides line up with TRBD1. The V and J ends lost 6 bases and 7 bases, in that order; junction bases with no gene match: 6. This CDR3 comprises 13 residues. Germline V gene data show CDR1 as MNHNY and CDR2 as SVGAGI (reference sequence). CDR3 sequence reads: CASSLQGAGEAFF. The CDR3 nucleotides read TGTGCCAGCAGCTTACAGGGGGCGGGTGAAGCTTTCTTT.

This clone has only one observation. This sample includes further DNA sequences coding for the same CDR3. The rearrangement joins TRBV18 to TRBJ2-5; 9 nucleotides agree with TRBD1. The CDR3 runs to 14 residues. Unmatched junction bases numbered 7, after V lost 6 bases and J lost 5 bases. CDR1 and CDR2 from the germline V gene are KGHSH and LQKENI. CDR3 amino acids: CASSPTGTGETQYF. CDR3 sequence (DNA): TGTGCCAGCTCGCCCACCGGGACAGGGGAGACCCAGTACTTC.